The present entry profiles one T cell receptor beta chain with its context. Its target is not known. Measured with immunoSEQ multiplex PCR; TCRdb has only the in-frame clones, and not every one. Counted here are roughly 1,600,000 clones, less than 99% occurring once; the ten biggest clones make up under 0.45%. The germline V gene has CDR1 SNHLY and CDR2 FYNNEI. This CDR3 comprises 15 residues. The V and J ends lost 7 bases and 7 bases respectively, with 20 bases between them. This specimen belongs to a study of shared clonotypes between healthy human individuals. Study-wide results and limits: Compared with memory subsets, naive subsets generally had larger estimated richness.

Input material: naive CD4+ T cells sorted from blood. Subset in this sample: CD45RA+ positively selected. This clonotype was obtained from a young man in good health. J is TRBJ2-1 and V is TRBV2, with D possibly TRBD2 on 6 matching bases. CDR3 DNA: TGTGCCAGCATCCGGTGGGCGGGAATTGGTAATGAGCAGTTCTTC. Protein product: CASIRWAGIGNEQFF.